This is a list of T cell receptor beta chains from one sample in a study of vaccination effects on CD4 cells after COVID-19. The data were produced by immunoSEQ multiplex PCR, yet TCRdb's version contains in-frame clones alone and is incomplete. The table lists under 85,000 clones, around 70% of them singletons. These TCRs are of unknown antigen specificity. The material sequenced was CD4+ T cells from PBMCs cultured with HCoV-229E spike peptides, taken before COVID-19 vaccination. The receptors were gathered from a human donor who received a COVID-19 vaccine. The CDR3 runs from the conserved cysteine through the conserved F or W. Each record gives: CDR3 protein, J gene, V gene.

CSVKTNTEAFF	TRBJ1-1	TRBV29-1
CASSQKGGPGYRQQFF	TRBJ2-1	TRBV4-2
CASSTLHTEAFF	TRBJ1-1	TRBV13
CASSFYQTGTDTQYF	TRBJ2-3	TRBV3-1/TRBV3-2
CASSPLGTTNEKLFF	TRBJ1-4	TRBV18
CASSYAGTGIGYTF	TRBJ1-2	TRBV7-9
CASSISRYYGYTF	TRBJ1-2	TRBV19
CASSKNRGEPQHF	TRBJ1-5	TRBV2
CASSQEWSLAGTTDTQYF	TRBJ2-3	TRBV4-1
CAWSRFEKLFF	TRBJ1-4	TRBV30
CASSMGQLNQPQHF	TRBJ1-5	TRBV19
CASSRVNQPQHF	TRBJ1-5	TRBV18
CASSLVGGNYNEQFF	TRBJ2-1	TRBV5-6
CASSPSWVYGELFF	TRBJ2-2	TRBV13
CASSPPEYRGETQYF	TRBJ2-5	TRBV18
CASSLQRRTEAFF	TRBJ1-1	TRBV5-8